These 20 T cell receptor beta chains were sequenced from one sample in a study of identical twins. From the 5' RACE reads, TCRdb called clonotypes with MiXCR, one entry per CDR3 protein. The sample contains 420,000 or so distinct CDR3 sequences, under 20% of which appear only once. Material for sequencing was naive T cells sorted from blood. Every receptor here comes from a man between 50 and 59 years old in good health.

Ten or more counts support this clonotype. The chain has TRBV4-2 and TRBJ1-2; 9 bases line up with TRBD1. The V gene end was trimmed by 4 bases and the J gene end by 0 bases; junction bases not matched to a gene: 9. The CDR3 contains 17 residues. Germline CDR1 reads LGHNA; CDR2 reads YNFKEQ. The CDR3 is CASSLRDRAKANYGYTF. In DNA form, the CDR3 reads TGTGCCAGCAGCCTCCGGGACAGGGCCAAAGCTAACTATGGCTACACCTTC.

The chain links TRBV7-2 to TRBJ2-3, with TRBD1 matching over 8 bases. CDR3 length: 15 residues. The junction had 8 bases not matched to a gene; V was cut back by 5 bases and J by 4 bases. Germline assignment: CDR1 SGHTA and CDR2 FQGNSA. The CDR3 DNA reads as TGTGCCAGCAGCCCTGGACAGGGTAATTCAGATACGCAGTATTTT. Encoded protein: CASSPGQGNSDTQYF.

This clonotype has at least ten counts. The V gene is TRBV5-1, the J gene TRBJ2-6; 9 bases align to TRBD1. The V gene end was trimmed by 4 bases and the J gene end by 1 base; junction bases not matched to a gene: 6. Per the germline V gene, CDR1 is SGHRS and CDR2 is YFSETQ. The CDR3 length is 17 residues. The CDR3 nucleotides read TGCGCCAGCAGCCCGGGACAGGGAAGATCTGGGGCCAACGTCCTGACTTTC. It yields the protein CASSPGQGRSGANVLTF.

This clonotype was observed a handful of times. CDR3 in DNA: TGTGCCAGCAGCTTAAGCATCGATGAGACCCAGTACTTC. Translation gives CASSLSIDETQYF. The chain recombines TRBV7-3 with TRBJ2-5, with D hard to call. This CDR3 spans 13 amino acids. Germline V gene sequence: CDR1 SGHTA, CDR2 FQGTGA. V lost 1 base, J lost 5 bases, and 8 bases lay in between.

In its sample, this clonotype was seen a few times. V and J are TRBV25-1 and TRBJ1-1; perhaps TRBD1 as D (5 bases). CDR1 MGHDK and CDR2 SYGVNS come from the germline V gene. This CDR3 spans 12 amino acids. The V gene lost 5 bases and the J gene lost 7 bases, with 11 bases spanning the gap. The CDR3: CASSLGGLEAFF. CDR3 DNA: TGTGCCAGCAGTCTGGGGGGACTTGAAGCTTTCTTT.

In this sample, this clonotype turned up a few times. The rearrangement uses TRBV27 and TRBJ1-1; a possible D gene is TRBD1 (6 bases). Trimming removed 3 bases at V and 0 bases at J, with 14 bases between. CDR3 size: 16 residues. Germline V CDR1 and CDR2: MNHEY, SMNVEV (reference sequence). This chain's CDR3 is CASSFRRTAMNTEAFF. For the CDR3, the DNA is TGTGCCAGCAGTTTCCGCAGGACAGCTATGAACACTGAAGCTTTCTTT.

This clonotype was counted a few times. V and J are TRBV12-3 or TRBV12-4 and TRBJ1-2; possibly TRBD1 for D (6 bases). Trimming stripped 6 bases from V and 8 bases from J, with 16 bases between. This CDR3 contains 13 residues. CDR3 in amino acids: CASRAAGARGYTF. The DNA for the CDR3 is TGTGCCAGCAGAGCGGCGGGGGCTCGGGGCTACACCTTC.

This clonotype was recorded at least ten times. CDR3 protein: CASSPGLRISYNSPLHF. The CDR3 nucleotides read TGTGCCAGCAGCCCAGGACTGAGAATCTCCTATAATTCACCCCTCCACTTT. The rearrangement joins TRBV7-2 to TRBJ1-6; no clear D gene. This CDR3 is built from 17 residues. V dropped 5 bases and J dropped 0 bases, with 14 bases sitting between them. Germline assignment: CDR1 SGHTA and CDR2 FQGNSA.

The V gene is TRBV3-1, the J gene TRBJ1-1; a possible D gene is TRBD1 (5 bases). This CDR3 comprises 12 residues. V lost 6 bases to trimming and J lost 3 bases, with 8 bases between them. Looked up from germline, CDR1 is LGHDT and CDR2 is YNNKEL (reference sequence). CDR3 nucleotide sequence: TGTGCCAGCAGAGGGGCTTACACTGAAGCTTTCTTT. Translating gives CASRGAYTEAFF.

Only a few counts were recorded for this clonotype. The rearrangement joins TRBV29-1 to TRBJ2-3; 8 positions agree with TRBD1. The CDR3 sequence is 14 residues long. Per germline, CDR1 SQVTM and CDR2 ANQGSEA. The ends lost 7 bases at V and 1 base at J; junction bases unmatched: 7. The CDR3, as DNA: TGCAGCGCCCCACAGGGGGGAGGCACAGATACGCAGTATTTT. The encoded protein is CSAPQGGGTDTQYF.

This clonotype was seen only a few times. The chain employs TRBV12-3 or TRBV12-4 and TRBJ2-2; maybe TRBD2 (5 bases). V was cut by 6 bases and J by 3 bases, with 11 bases left in between. This CDR3 spans 14 amino acids. CDR3 region: CASRAGIDTGELFF. CDR3 nucleotides: TGTGCCAGCAGAGCCGGGATCGACACCGGGGAGCTGTTTTTT.

In its sample, this clonotype was seen a few times. The chain carries TRBV6-1 and TRBJ2-7, with 8 nucleotides matching TRBD1. Trimming cost V 5 bases and J 0 bases; bases outside gene matches: 12. In germline, CDR1 is MNHNS, CDR2 SASEGT. The CDR3 spans 17 residues. The CDR3 spells CASSRIGGTGNSYEQYF. The CDR3, as DNA: TGTGCCAGCAGTCGCATCGGCGGGACAGGTAACTCCTACGAGCAGTACTTC.

V is TRBV4-2 and J is TRBJ2-7; no firm D call. This CDR3 contains 14 residues. V lost 1 base to trimming and J lost 1 base, with 8 bases between them. From germline, CDR1 is LGHNA and CDR2 YNFKEQ. CDR3: CASSQGSVSYEQYF. The CDR3 coding sequence is TGTGCCAGCAGCCAAGGCTCAGTTTCCTACGAGCAGTACTTC.

This rearrangement joins TRBV3-1 to TRBJ2-2; D uncertain. With 4 bases removed from V and 6 bases from J, the gap between germline ends came to 15 bases. CDR3 length: 15 amino acids. The germline V gene has CDR1 LGHDT and CDR2 YNNKEL (reference sequence). The CDR3 DNA sequence: TGTGCCAGCAGCCGTCAAGGGCTAATGGCCGGGGAGCTGTTTTTT. Amino acids: CASSRQGLMAGELFF.

This clonotype was recorded at least ten times. The chain is built from TRBV6-5 and TRBJ2-7; 8 nucleotides align to TRBD2. V gave up 0 bases and J gave up 4 bases; unmatched junction bases: 8. CDR1 MNHEY and CDR2 SVGAGI come from the germline V gene. CDR3 length: 16 residues. The CDR3 coding sequence is TGTGCCAGCAGTTACTCGACGGCGGGAGGACTGTACGAGCAGTACTTC. Translated, it gives CASSYSTAGGLYEQYF.

This clonotype appeared many times. The chain carries TRBV5-1 and TRBJ2-1; 8 bases fit TRBD2. V was clipped by 0 bases and J by 7 bases; unmatched bases: 9. The germline V gene encodes CDR1 SGHRS and CDR2 YFSETQ. This CDR3 spans 16 amino acids. The CDR3 DNA reads TGCGCCAGCAGCTTGGCCCCGGGAGGGCATAAAAATGAGCAGTTCTTC. Encoded protein: CASSLAPGGHKNEQFF.

This clonotype was seen more than once but under ten times. The J gene is TRBJ2-7, the V gene TRBV5-1, with D unresolved. Germline-derived CDR1 and CDR2 are SGHRS and YFSETQ. Trimming cost V 0 bases and J 3 bases, with 10 bases left between them. This CDR3 has 14 amino acids. For the CDR3, the DNA is TGCGCCAGCAGCTTGGATGGTCTCAACTACGAGCAGTACTTC. Translating it yields CASSLDGLNYEQYF.

This clonotype was seen a few times. CDR3: CASSLGARNTEAFF. CDR3 DNA sequence: TGTGCCAGCAGCTTAGGCGCAAGGAACACTGAAGCTTTCTTT. The gene calls are TRBV13 and TRBJ1-1; D is undetermined. The germline V gene has CDR1 PRHDT and CDR2 FYEKMQ (reference sequence). CDR3 length: 14 residues. V dropped 0 bases and J dropped 1 base, with 6 bases sitting between them.

This clonotype was counted only a few times. This sequence joins TRBV20-1 and TRBJ1-1, with a weak D call TRBD1 (5 bases). Germline V lookup: CDR1 DFQATT, CDR2 SNEGSKA (reference sequence). The germline V and J ends were trimmed by 7 bases and 10 bases, with 16 bases remaining between them. The CDR3 length is 11 residues. In nucleotides, the CDR3 is TGCAGTGTCCAAGAACAGGTGGGAGCTTTCTTT. Its protein is CSVQEQVGAFF.

This clonotype appeared many times. The chain links TRBV10-3 to TRBJ2-1, with D possibly being TRBD1 or TRBD2 (5 bases each). The CDR3 spans 14 residues. CDR1 ENHRY and CDR2 SYGVKD come from the germline V gene. V shed 6 bases and J shed 6 bases, with 15 bases lying between them. The CDR3: CAISRDLSGNEQFF. CDR3 bases: TGTGCCATCAGCCGGGACCTCTCAGGCAATGAGCAGTTCTTC.